The 31 T cell receptor beta chains below were found in one sample sequenced in a study of blood T cell repertoires in COVID-19. Sequenced by immunoSEQ multiplex PCR; TCRdb stores in-frame clones only, minus some. The top ten clones hold 2% to 2.5% of a sample with some 150,000 clones, over 80% of them seen once. Sequenced input: peripheral blood. These TCRs come from a man in his fifties with active COVID-19.

V usage is TRBV7-8 and J usage is TRBJ2-3; a possible D gene is TRBD1 (5 bases). The germline V gene has CDR1 SGHVS and CDR2 FQNEAQ. CDR3 length: 16 amino acids. Trimming shortened V by 6 bases and J by 0 bases, and 16 bases separated the two germline ends. The CDR3 reads CASRDRIWGSTDTQYF. In DNA form, the CDR3 reads TGTGCCAGCAGAGATAGAATCTGGGGCAGCACAGATACGCAGTATTTT.

The V call is TRBV2, the J call TRBJ1-5; 8 bases are shared with TRBD1. Germline-derived CDR1 and CDR2 are SNHLY and FYNNEI. J was trimmed by 6 bases and V by 6 bases; bases with no gene match: 4. There are 13 residues in the CDR3. The DNA of the CDR3 is TGTGCCAGCAGGACAGGGGAAGGTCAGCCCCAGCATTTT. This gives the protein CASRTGEGQPQHF.

The gene calls are TRBV5-1 and TRBJ1-2; D not certain. CDR3 length equals 13 residues. Germline values: CDR1 SGHRS, CDR2 YFSETQ. V was clipped by 2 bases and J by 6 bases, with 11 bases between them. The CDR3: CASSFLPSDGYTF. In DNA form, the CDR3 reads TGCGCCAGCAGCTTTCTCCCATCGGATGGCTACACCTTC.

This chain connects TRBV7-2 to TRBJ2-7; 10 nucleotides match TRBD2. Trimming cost V 1 base and J 5 bases; bases outside gene matches: 11. Looked up from germline, CDR1 is SGHTA and CDR2 is FQGNSA. There are 17 residues in the CDR3. As DNA, the CDR3 is TGTGCCAGCAGCTTAGGTGGTAGCGGGGGGCTTCACGACGAGCAGTACTTC. Translating it yields CASSLGGSGGLHDEQYF. Combining the CDR3 with reference TRBV7-2 and TRBJ2-7 gives the whole variable domain GAGVSQSPSNKVTEKGKDVELRCDPISGHTALYWYRQSLGQGLEFLIYFQGNSAPDKSGLPSDRFSAERTGGSVSTLTIQRTQQEDSAVYLCASSLGGSGGLHDEQYFGPGTRLTVT.

CDR3 nucleotides: TGTGCCAGCAGCTGGGGGACTGCAGAACAGCTGTTTTTT. Its protein is CASSWGTAEQLFF. The chain is built from TRBV5-6 and TRBJ2-2; a weak D match, TRBD2 (6 bases). CDR1 and CDR2 from the germline V gene are SGHDT and YYEEEE. V lost 3 bases and J 12 bases, leaving 15 bases between the germline ends. This CDR3 is built from 13 residues.

Here the CDR3 DNA reads TGTGCCAGCAGTCTCATTGGGGGGGGGCCTGCCAAAAACATTCAGTACTTC. Translated: CASSLIGGGPAKNIQYF. V usage is TRBV6-4 and J usage is TRBJ2-4; possibly TRBD2 for D (7 bases). V shed 5 bases and J shed 1 base, with 18 bases lying between them. The CDR3 loop spans 17 amino acids. Per the germline V gene, CDR1 is MRHNA and CDR2 is SNTAGT.

This clone was recorded a few times. This chain links TRBV12-5 with TRBJ1-3; no clear D. Germline V gene data show CDR1 as LGHNT and CDR2 as FRNRAP. CDR3 size: 12 residues. V was trimmed by 0 bases and J by 8 bases, leaving 5 bases between them. In DNA, the CDR3 is TGTGCTAGTGGTTTGGTATCGGACACCATATATTTT. Protein sequence: CASGLVSDTIYF.

This chain connects TRBV19 to TRBJ1-1; 9 bases are shared with TRBD1. In germline, CDR1 is LNHDA, CDR2 SQIVND (reference sequence). CDR3 length equals 16 residues. The trim removed 4 bases at V and 0 bases at J, leaving 6 bases unmatched. DNA of the CDR3: TGTGCCAGTAGTAAGGGACAGGGTTACATGAACACTGAAGCTTTCTTT. Translated, it gives CASSKGQGYMNTEAFF. The whole variable domain, remainder taken from reference TRBV19 and TRBJ1-1, is DGGITQSPKYLFRKEGQNVTLSCEQNLNHDAMYWYRQDPGQGLRLIYYSQIVNDFQKGDIAEGYSVSREKKESFPLTVTSAQKNPTAFYLCASSKGQGYMNTEAFFGQGTRLTVV.

This clone was seen only a few times. An end of the junction does not agree with germline; a read error may underlie this. The V call is TRBV6-2 or TRBV6-3, the J call TRBJ1-5; D ambiguous. Per germline, CDR1 MNHEY and CDR2 SVGEGT. The CDR3 totals 14 residues. This chain's CDR3 is CASSYSISDQPQHF. In DNA, the CDR3 is TGTGCCAGCAGTTACTCGATTAGCGATCAGCCCCAGCATTTT.

V and J are TRBV4-1 and TRBJ1-2, with 10 bases that match TRBD1. Germline trimming cut 2 bases from V and 2 bases from J; bases unmatched to any gene: 11. The germline V gene encodes CDR1 MGHRA and CDR2 YSYEKL. This CDR3 comprises 18 residues. In DNA form, the CDR3 reads TGCGCCAGCAGCCAATCTCCGGGACAGGGGAACGCAAACTATGGCTACACCTTC. Its translation: CASSQSPGQGNANYGYTF.

This sequence joins TRBV30 and TRBJ2-1; 8 positions match TRBD2. With V trimmed by 0 bases and J by 8 bases, 12 bases remained unmatched. This CDR3 contains 16 residues. Per the germline V gene, CDR1 is GTSNPN and CDR2 is SVGIG (reference sequence). The CDR3 loop is CAWSVILGGGIYEQFF. CDR3 DNA sequence: TGTGCCTGGAGTGTAATCCTCGGCGGGGGGATTTATGAGCAGTTCTTC.

In its sample, this clone is medium-sized. The chain recombines TRBV4-3 with TRBJ1-2; TRBD1 agrees at 7 bases. Germline CDR1 reads LGHNA; CDR2 reads YSLEER. V dropped 2 bases and J dropped 0; count of bases not matched to a gene: 9. The CDR3 sequence is 17 residues long. The CDR3 region is CASSQMIRGGSNYGYTF. CDR3 sequence (DNA): TGCGCCAGCAGCCAAATGATCCGAGGGGGCTCTAACTATGGCTACACCTTC.

V is TRBV7-2 and J is TRBJ1-2; D is unclear. Trimming cost V 3 bases and J 2 bases, with 7 bases left between them. The germline gives CDR1 SGHTA, CDR2 FQGNSA. The CDR3 is made up of 13 amino acids. Here the CDR3 reads CASSFGENYGYTF. For the CDR3, the DNA is TGTGCCAGCAGCTTCGGGGAGAACTATGGCTACACCTTC.

V is TRBV11-2 and J is TRBJ1-2; D not certain. The V gene's germline CDR1 is SGHAT and CDR2 FQNNGV. Trimming shortened V by 6 bases and J by 8 bases, and 16 bases separated the two germline ends. The CDR3 is 13 residues long. The CDR3 region has the DNA TGTGCCAGCAGGAAACTGGGCTCACGGGGCTACACCTTC. It is translated as CASRKLGSRGYTF.

The chain has TRBV7-9 and TRBJ2-3; TRBD2 might be the D (5 bases). Germline V gene lookup returns CDR1 SEHNR and CDR2 FQNEAQ (reference sequence). Trimming took 2 bases from V and 11 from J, leaving 11 bases between them. The CDR3 length is 12 residues. This chain's CDR3 is CASSLNNGGQYF. The CDR3, as DNA: TGTGCCAGCAGCTTAAATAACGGAGGGCAGTATTTT. Full variable domain (rest looked up from reference TRBV7-9 and TRBJ2-3): DTGVSQNPRHKITKRGQNVTFRCDPISEHNRLYWYRQTLGQGPEFLTYFQNEAQLEKSRLLSDRFSAERPKGSFSTLEIQRTEQGDSAMYLCASSLNNGGQYFGPGTRLTVL.

The chain combines TRBV7-9 with TRBJ1-2; TRBD1 might be the D (6 bases). V lost 7 bases to trimming and J lost 2 bases, with 11 bases between them. The CDR3 consists of 13 residues. In germline, CDR1 is SEHNR, CDR2 FQNEAQ (reference sequence). The CDR3 loop is CASTKTGNYGYTF. For the CDR3, the DNA is TGTGCCAGCACTAAAACAGGGAACTATGGCTACACCTTC.

The chain has TRBV18 and TRBJ1-5, with 8 positions matching TRBD1. V lost 4 bases, J lost 7 bases, and 6 bases stayed unmatched. The CDR3 runs to 14 residues. The germline V gene has CDR1 KGHSH and CDR2 LQKENI. In DNA form, the CDR3 reads TGTGCCAGCTCACAGAACAGGGGGGACCAGCCCCAGCATTTT. Translating gives CASSQNRGDQPQHF.

This CDR3 reads CASSQDHARTPQFF. The CDR3 DNA reads as TGTGCCAGCAGCCAAGATCACGCGCGGACACCGCAGTTCTTC. V usage is TRBV4-2 and J usage is TRBJ2-1, with TRBD1 as a possible D gene (5 bases). V gave up 0 bases and J gave up 12 bases, with 15 bases separating them. The CDR3 runs 14 residues. Germline values: CDR1 LGHNA, CDR2 YNFKEQ.

The chain has TRBV14 and TRBJ2-1, with 11 bases fitting TRBD2. J was trimmed by 9 bases and V by 4 bases; bases with no gene match: 11. Germline CDR1 is SGHDN and CDR2 is FVKESK. This CDR3 is 16 amino acids long. CDR3 DNA sequence: TGTGCCAGCAGCCTTAGTTTAGCGGGGGGGCCCTGTGAGCAGTTCTTC. Its protein is CASSLSLAGGPCEQFF.

This rearrangement joins TRBV27 to TRBJ1-3; 8 bases align to TRBD1. The CDR3 consists of 15 residues. CDR1 and CDR2 from the germline V gene are MNHEY and SMNVEV (reference sequence). The V and J ends lost 2 bases and 4 bases, in that order; junction bases with no gene match: 4. The CDR3 sequence: CASSLTGGSGNTIYF. CDR3 nucleotides: TGTGCCAGCAGTTTAACAGGGGGATCGGGAAACACCATATATTTT.

The rearrangement links TRBV27 to TRBJ2-7; TRBD1 might be the D (5 bases). The ends were cut back, 3 bases at V and 2 bases at J, with 11 bases in the middle. CDR1 MNHEY and CDR2 SMNVEV come from the germline V gene (reference sequence). The CDR3 contains 14 residues. The CDR3 spells CASSFGTQAYEQYF. As DNA, the CDR3 is TGTGCCAGCAGTTTCGGCACACAGGCCTACGAGCAGTACTTC.

The CDR3 protein is CASSEWDRGPYNEQFF. The DNA for the CDR3 is TGTGCCAGCAGTGAATGGGACAGGGGGCCCTACAATGAGCAGTTCTTC. The chain carries TRBV6-1 and TRBJ2-1; 12 bases line up with TRBD1. J was trimmed by 2 bases and V by 2 bases; bases with no gene match: 1. Germline V gene data show CDR1 as MNHNS and CDR2 as SASEGT. CDR3 length: 16 residues.

V gene TRBV6-5 combines with J gene TRBJ1-1; D call uncertain. Germline CDR1 and CDR2: MNHEY and SVGAGI. With 6 bases removed from V and 3 bases from J, the gap between germline ends came to 11 bases. CDR3 length: 13 amino acids. This chain's CDR3 is CASREGADTEAFF. The CDR3 DNA follows: TGTGCCAGCAGGGAGGGAGCGGACACTGAAGCTTTCTTT.

The chain combines TRBV7-9 with TRBJ2-3, with D uncertain. Trimming removed 4 bases at V and 2 bases at J, with 16 bases between. The V gene's germline CDR1 is SEHNR and CDR2 FQNEAQ (reference sequence). The CDR3 runs 16 residues. The CDR3 loop is CASSSELISPTDTQYF. For the CDR3, the DNA is TGTGCCAGCAGCTCGGAGCTTATAAGTCCCACAGATACGCAGTATTTT.

The chain couples TRBV6-6 to TRBJ1-5; TRBD1 is a possible D gene (6 bases). This CDR3 has 13 amino acids. From germline, CDR1 is MNHNY and CDR2 SVGAGI (reference sequence). The V and J ends lost 7 bases and 9 bases respectively, with 16 bases between them. The CDR3 reads CASIEGGSRPQHF. The CDR3 DNA reads as TGTGCCAGCATCGAGGGGGGGAGTCGGCCCCAGCATTTT.

The chain links TRBV15 to TRBJ2-7; 7 bases line up with TRBD2. The CDR3 is made up of 18 amino acids. The V gene end was trimmed by 5 bases and the J gene end by 0 bases; junction bases not matched to a gene: 16. Per the germline V gene, CDR1 is LNHNV and CDR2 is YYDKDF (reference sequence). The CDR3 DNA reads as TGTGCCACCAGCCCTCGAGGTTGGGAGGGCGATTCCTCCTACGAGCAGTACTTC. It encodes CATSPRGWEGDSSYEQYF.

The chain carries TRBV10-1 and TRBJ2-7, with 8 nucleotides matching TRBD1. The CDR3 sequence is 13 residues long. Trimming cost V 6 bases and J 4 bases; bases outside gene matches: 5. Germline CDR1 reads WNHNN; CDR2 reads SYGVQD (reference sequence). CDR3 coding DNA: TGCGCCAGCAGACAGGGGGAAGGATACGAGCAGTACTTC. Its protein is CASRQGEGYEQYF.

The chain has TRBV7-2 and TRBJ2-7, with 8 bases lining up with TRBD2. The CDR3 is made up of 14 amino acids. Germline trimming cut 4 bases from V and 2 bases from J; bases unmatched to any gene: 4. Germline V CDR1 and CDR2: SGHTA, FQGNSA. The CDR3: CASSSAGGTYEQYF. CDR3 bases: TGTGCCAGCAGCTCGGCGGGGGGCACCTACGAGCAGTACTTC. Looking up the rest from reference TRBV7-2 and TRBJ2-7 gives the full variable domain: GAGVSQSPSNKVTEKGKDVELRCDPISGHTALYWYRQSLGQGLEFLIYFQGNSAPDKSGLPSDRFSAERTGGSVSTLTIQRTQQEDSAVYLCASSSAGGTYEQYFGPGTRLTVT.

J is TRBJ1-1 and V is TRBV6-5; 7 nucleotides agree with TRBD1. J lost 0 bases, V lost 5 bases, and 3 bases had no gene match. The CDR3 spans 14 residues. CDR1 and CDR2 (germline): MNHEY, SVGAGI. The CDR3 nucleotides are TGTGCCAGCAGTAGGGGGCGGGTGAACACTGAAGCTTTCTTT. Its translation is CASSRGRVNTEAFF.

This sequence joins TRBV9 and TRBJ2-2, with 8 bases lining up with TRBD2. Looked up from germline, CDR1 is SGDLS and CDR2 is YYNGEE. V dropped 6 bases and J dropped 1; count of bases not matched to a gene: 5. The CDR3 length is 15 residues. The CDR3 nucleotides are TGTGCCAGCAAAGTTAGCGGGGAGAACACCGGGGAGCTGTTTTTT. Its translation: CASKVSGENTGELFF.

This clone was recorded only once. The J gene is TRBJ2-1, the V gene TRBV6-4, with D tentatively TRBD2 (6 bases). Between the trimmed V and J ends, which lost 5 bases and 4 bases, there was a span of 12 bases. Germline V gene sequence: CDR1 MRHNA, CDR2 SNTAGT. The CDR3 spans 14 residues. The CDR3 bases are TGTGCCAGCAGTCCCACGGGGACTTACAATGAGCAGTTCTTC. Protein product: CASSPTGTYNEQFF.